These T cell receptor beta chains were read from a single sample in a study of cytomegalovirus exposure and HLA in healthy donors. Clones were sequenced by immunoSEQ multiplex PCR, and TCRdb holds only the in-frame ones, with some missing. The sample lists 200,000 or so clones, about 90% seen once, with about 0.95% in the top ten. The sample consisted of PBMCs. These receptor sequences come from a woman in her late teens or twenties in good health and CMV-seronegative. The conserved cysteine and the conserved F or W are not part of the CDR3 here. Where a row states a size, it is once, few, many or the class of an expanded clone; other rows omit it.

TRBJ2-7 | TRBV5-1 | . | ASSLDRAYEQY
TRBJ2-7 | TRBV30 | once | AWSVSRNYEQY
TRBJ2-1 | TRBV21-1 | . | ASSLLLGGGEQF
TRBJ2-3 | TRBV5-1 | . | ASSLPQAKDTQY
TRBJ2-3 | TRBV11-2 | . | ASTPPYHRATDTQY
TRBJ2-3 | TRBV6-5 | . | ASRRDRVTDTQY
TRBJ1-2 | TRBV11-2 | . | ASSFNLGQGDYGYT
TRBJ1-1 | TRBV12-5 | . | ASGLGATGESEAF
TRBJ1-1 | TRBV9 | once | ASSVGGQMNTEAF
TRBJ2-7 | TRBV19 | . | ASSITSGQGSEQY
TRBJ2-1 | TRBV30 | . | AWSVLASGNEQF
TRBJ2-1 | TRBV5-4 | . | ASTAARGGRNEQF
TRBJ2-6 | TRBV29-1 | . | SVERQGAVSGANVLT
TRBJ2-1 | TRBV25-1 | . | ASSDLRGTTYNEQF
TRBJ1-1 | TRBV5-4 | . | ASSSERLNTEAF
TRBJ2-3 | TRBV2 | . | ASSYSTDTQY
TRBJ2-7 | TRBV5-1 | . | ASSPGQDPYEQY
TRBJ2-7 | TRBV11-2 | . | ASSWGASGSGEQY
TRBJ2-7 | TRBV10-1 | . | ASSPSGGRYEQY
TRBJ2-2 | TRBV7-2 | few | ASSSFWGHSTGELF
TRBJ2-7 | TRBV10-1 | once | ASSKSDGTYEQY
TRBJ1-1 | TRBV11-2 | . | ASSLDHSGGLRQGAF
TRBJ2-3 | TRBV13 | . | ASSRPTDTQY
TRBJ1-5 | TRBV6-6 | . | ASSSGQGSNQPQH
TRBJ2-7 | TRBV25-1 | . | ASSEWRTGSSSEQY
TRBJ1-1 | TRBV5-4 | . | ASTVRGLMNTEAF
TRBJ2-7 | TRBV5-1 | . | ASSPKGANDEQY
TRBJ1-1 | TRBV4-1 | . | ASSPLVGVNTEAF
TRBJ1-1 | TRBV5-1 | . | ASSSGGGGGTEAF